Below, 20 T cell receptor beta chains from the same sample are listed, as sequenced in a study of identifying expanded T cells in peripheral blood. TCRdb's table, derived via immunoSEQ multiplex PCR, lists solely in-frame clones and lacks some. This table holds around 120,000 clones, approximately 86% found once. The sequenced material came from blood. Source of these receptors: a person between 18 and 70 years old in good health.

V is TRBV20-1 and J is TRBJ1-4; TRBD1 is a possible D gene (5 bases). Germline CDR1 DFQATT, CDR2 SNEGSKA (reference sequence). The CDR3 length is 11 residues. V was trimmed by 4 bases and J by 7 bases, leaving 7 bases between them. The CDR3: CSAKTAEKLFF. The CDR3 coding sequence is TGCAGTGCTAAGACAGCTGAAAAACTGTTTTTT.

The chain carries TRBV7-3 and TRBJ2-5; 8 nucleotides align to TRBD1. Germline values: CDR1 SGHTA, CDR2 FQGTGA. This CDR3 region has 15 residues. Trimming cost V 5 bases and J 5 bases; bases outside gene matches: 10. CDR3 bases: TGTGCCAGCAGCCCCGCCGGGACAGGTATCGAGACCCAGTACTTC. It translates to CASSPAGTGIETQYF.

This chain uses TRBV5-4 with TRBJ2-6, with a tentative D call TRBD1 (5 bases). The CDR3 runs 15 residues. V lost 4 bases, J lost 2 bases, and 10 bases lay in between. Per the germline V gene, CDR1 is SGHNT and CDR2 is YYREEE (reference sequence). The CDR3 reads CASSPQDAGANVLTF. CDR3 nucleotide sequence: TGTGCCAGCAGCCCACAGGACGCTGGGGCCAACGTCCTGACTTTC.

The chain carries TRBV11-3 and TRBJ2-5, with D possibly TRBD1 on 6 matching bases. The V gene lost 5 bases and the J gene lost 0 bases, with 19 bases spanning the gap. Germline V gene data show CDR1 as SGHNT and CDR2 as YENEEA. The length of the CDR3 is 17 residues. The DNA of the CDR3 is TGTGCCAGCAGCAAGGTCCAGGAAAGGGGGTACCAAGAGACCCAGTACTTC. Amino acid sequence: CASSKVQERGYQETQYF.

V usage is TRBV11-2 and J usage is TRBJ2-3; D is perhaps TRBD2 (5 bases). Looked up from germline, CDR1 is SGHAT and CDR2 is FQNNGV. CDR3 length: 13 amino acids. V was pared by 5 bases and J by 6 bases, with 12 bases between. CDR3 nucleotide sequence: TGTGCCAGCAGCGGGAGAGGGTACGATACGCAGTATTTT. Translated, it gives CASSGRGYDTQYF.

CDR3: CASSDLNYGYTF. The CDR3 region has the DNA TGTGCCAGCAGTGACCTTAACTATGGCTACACCTTC. The chain links TRBV2 to TRBJ1-2; the D is unclear. The CDR3 is 12 amino acids. Germline V gene data show CDR1 as SNHLY and CDR2 as FYNNEI. V was pared by 3 bases and J by 1 base, with 3 bases between.

The chain is built from TRBV6-5 and TRBJ2-4; D is undetermined. CDR3 size: 14 residues. Germline loops: CDR1 MNHEY, CDR2 SVGAGI. V was cut by 4 bases and J by 0 bases, with 7 bases left in between. The CDR3 here is CASSSRLAKNIQYF. CDR3 coding DNA: TGTGCCAGCAGTTCTAGGCTAGCCAAAAACATTCAGTACTTC.

This chain uses TRBV7-2 with TRBJ1-1; 7 bases are a match to TRBD1. CDR1 is SGHTA, CDR2 FQGNSA, per germline. The length of the CDR3 is 16 residues. V dropped 4 bases and J dropped 0; count of bases not matched to a gene: 8. CDR3 loop: CASSSRQGRLNTEAFF. The CDR3 DNA reads TGTGCCAGCAGCTCCCGACAGGGCCGTTTGAACACTGAAGCTTTCTTT.

The chain employs TRBV5-8 and TRBJ1-1; TRBD1 is a possible D gene (5 bases). V was shortened by 6 bases and J by 4 bases, with 10 bases between the two germline ends. This CDR3 contains 12 residues. Germline assignment: CDR1 SGHTS and CDR2 YDEGEE. The CDR3, as DNA: TGTGCCAGCATCCCCGGGGCCACTGAAGCTTTCTTT. It is translated as CASIPGATEAFF. Full variable domain (missing parts from reference TRBV5-8 and TRBJ1-1): EAGVTQSPTHLIKTRGQQATLRCSPISGHTSVYWYQQALGLGLQFLLWYDEGEERNRGNFPPRFSGRQFPNYSSELNVNALELEDSALYLCASIPGATEAFFGQGTRLTVV.

The chain is built from TRBV19 and TRBJ1-5; no definite D call. Germline CDR1 reads LNHDA; CDR2 reads SQIVND (reference sequence). The ends were cut back, 4 bases at V and 5 bases at J, with 12 bases in the middle. The CDR3 consists of 14 residues. The DNA of the CDR3 is TGTGCCAGTAGTACGGCGCAGGCACATCAGCCCCAGCATTTT. Residues: CASSTAQAHQPQHF. Combining the CDR3 with reference TRBV19 and TRBJ1-5 gives the whole variable domain DGGITQSPKYLFRKEGQNVTLSCEQNLNHDAMYWYRQDPGQGLRLIYYSQIVNDFQKGDIAEGYSVSREKKESFPLTVTSAQKNPTAFYLCASSTAQAHQPQHFGDGTRLSIL.

There are a few counts of this clone. CDR3 residues: CASSKTVGFGTEAFF. CDR3 coding DNA: TGTGCCAGCAGTAAAACGGTCGGGTTCGGCACTGAAGCTTTCTTT. V is TRBV6-1 and J is TRBJ1-1, with D uncertain. With 5 bases removed from V and 4 bases from J, the gap between germline ends came to 17 bases. Germline V CDR1 and CDR2: MNHNS, SASEGT. This CDR3 has 15 amino acids.

This chain joins TRBV11-3 and TRBJ2-3, with D perhaps matching TRBD1 (5 bases). There are 14 residues in the CDR3. Trimming cost V 4 bases and J 6 bases, with 14 bases left between them. Germline V CDR1 and CDR2: SGHNT, YENEEA. The CDR3 region is CASSYRQPQDTQYF. The CDR3 DNA sequence: TGTGCCAGCAGCTATAGACAGCCTCAGGATACGCAGTATTTT.

The chain carries TRBV7-2 and TRBJ2-1, with D hard to call. Germline V CDR1 and CDR2: SGHTA, FQGNSA. V was trimmed by 6 bases and J by 9 bases, leaving 12 bases between them. The CDR3 covers 12 residues. The chain's CDR3 is CASRGYPVEQFF. The CDR3 DNA sequence: TGTGCCAGCAGGGGTTATCCGGTTGAGCAGTTCTTC.

The gene calls are TRBV10-2 and TRBJ2-1, with D maybe TRBD2 (6 bases). The CDR3 covers 17 residues. The ends were cut back, 4 bases at V and 3 bases at J, with 19 bases in the middle. Germline values: CDR1 WSHSY, CDR2 SAAADI. CDR3 loop: CASSGTGTSERYNEQFF. In nucleotides, the CDR3 is TGCGCCAGCAGTGGTACCGGGACTTCGGAACGCTACAATGAGCAGTTCTTC.

This clone was observed a single time. The chain combines TRBV2 with TRBJ2-7; D uncertain. Deletions cut 4 bases from V and 3 bases from J, with 13 bases between. Germline CDR1 SNHLY, CDR2 FYNNEI. The CDR3 runs to 14 residues. CDR3 in amino acids: CASSVWQTDYEQYF. The CDR3 DNA reads as TGTGCCAGCAGTGTTTGGCAGACTGACTACGAGCAGTACTTC. The entire variable domain, with the rest obtained from reference TRBV2 and TRBJ2-7, is as follows: EPEVTQTPSHQVTQMGQEVILRCVPISNHLYFYWYRQILGQKVEFLVSFYNNEISEKSEIFDDQFSVERPDGSNFTLKIRSTKLEDSAMYFCASSVWQTDYEQYFGPGTRLTVT.

This rearrangement joins TRBV19 to TRBJ2-1, with D tentatively TRBD2 (6 bases). The CDR3 totals 16 residues. Germline V lookup: CDR1 LNHDA, CDR2 SQIVND (reference sequence). Trimming shortened V by 3 bases and J by 7 bases, and 19 bases separated the two germline ends. The CDR3: CASSISSGTAFNEQFF. Written as DNA, the CDR3 is TGTGCCAGTAGTATCTCTTCCGGGACTGCGTTTAATGAGCAGTTCTTC.

The J gene is TRBJ1-2, the V gene TRBV6-5; D call uncertain. Trimming removed 6 bases from V and 8 bases from J, with 13 bases in between. In germline, CDR1 is MNHEY, CDR2 SVGAGI. The CDR3 is 12 residues long. The CDR3 DNA follows: TGTGCCAGCAGAACCGGGTCACACGGCTACACCTTC. It codes for CASRTGSHGYTF.

V gene TRBV19 combines with J gene TRBJ1-4, with TRBD1 as a possible D gene (5 bases). The germline V gene encodes CDR1 LNHDA and CDR2 SQIVND (reference sequence). V was shortened by 3 bases and J by 7 bases, with 12 bases between the two germline ends. CDR3 size: 14 residues. CDR3 amino acids: CASSMRQGGEKLFF. CDR3 nucleotide sequence: TGTGCCAGTAGTATGCGGCAGGGTGGTGAAAAACTGTTTTTT. The full variable domain, in which reference TRBV19 and TRBJ1-4 provide the parts outside the CDR3, is DGGITQSPKYLFRKEGQNVTLSCEQNLNHDAMYWYRQDPGQGLRLIYYSQIVNDFQKGDIAEGYSVSREKKESFPLTVTSAQKNPTAFYLCASSMRQGGEKLFFGSGTQLSVL.

The rearrangement joins TRBV5-1 to TRBJ1-4; D is possibly TRBD1 (5 bases). The CDR3 length is 14 residues. Germline V lookup: CDR1 SGHRS, CDR2 YFSETQ. The ends were cut back, 4 bases at V and 4 bases at J, with 11 bases in the middle. CDR3 sequence: CASSPGRGNEKLFF. The DNA for the CDR3 is TGCGCCAGCAGCCCGGGAAGGGGTAATGAAAAACTGTTTTTT.

The chain has TRBV2 and TRBJ1-1; possible D gene TRBD1, 5 bases. Trimming shortened V by 1 base and J by 11 bases, and 14 bases separated the two germline ends. The germline gives CDR1 SNHLY, CDR2 FYNNEI. The CDR3 length is 13 residues. DNA for the CDR3: TGTGCCAGCAGTGAAGATAGAGGGGAGAAGGCTTTCTTT. Translating gives CASSEDRGEKAFF.